One and the same sample provided the 21 T cell receptor beta chains below, sequenced in a study of vaccination and CD4 T cells after COVID-19. Stated time point: late sampling 161 to 241 days after vaccination in a few convalescent patients. TCRdb called the PCR reads again in MiXCR, with one record for every CDR3 protein. Here the sample spans about 33,000 distinct CDR3 sequences, around 39% being singletons. This specimen consisted of CD4+ T cells from blood, obtained about 7 months after SARS-CoV-2 vaccination. These receptor sequences come from a human donor who had recovered from COVID-19.

In this sample, this clonotype turned up a few times. V is TRBV20-1 and J is TRBJ2-1; 10 bases fit TRBD2. This CDR3 spans 16 amino acids. Germline CDR1 is DFQATT and CDR2 is SNEGSKA (reference sequence). Trimming cost V 5 bases and J 3 bases; bases outside gene matches: 10. The CDR3 DNA sequence: TGCAGTGCTCGGACCCGGACTAGCGGATTCTACAATGAGCAGTTCTTC. Protein: CSARTRTSGFYNEQFF.

This chain links TRBV19 with TRBJ2-6, with D hard to call. Trimming took off 0 bases at V and 1 base at J, with 4 bases between the two ends. From germline, CDR1 is LNHDA and CDR2 SQIVND (reference sequence). The CDR3 covers 15 residues. DNA of the CDR3: TGTGCCAGTAGTATAGAAGGATCTGGGGCCAACGTCCTGACTTTC. This gives the protein CASSIEGSGANVLTF.

This clonotype turned up a few times. The rearrangement uses TRBV20-1 and TRBJ2-7; 14 positions agree with TRBD2. After removal of 5 bases from V and 0 bases from J, the junction contained 9 bases not matched to a gene. The CDR3 covers 17 residues. The germline V gene encodes CDR1 DFQATT and CDR2 SNEGSKA (reference sequence). The DNA of the CDR3 is TGCAGTGCTGCCGGGACTAGCGGGGGCCGGGGCTCCTACGAGCAGTACTTC. Its translation: CSAAGTSGGRGSYEQYF.

The table lists this clonotype with a few counts. The rearrangement links TRBV20-1 to TRBJ2-3; D gene uncertain. The V and J ends lost 5 bases and 1 base respectively, with 13 bases between them. CDR3 length: 14 amino acids. The germline gives CDR1 DFQATT, CDR2 SNEGSKA (reference sequence). CDR3: CSAPWQMGTDTQYF. The DNA for the CDR3 is TGCAGTGCTCCTTGGCAGATGGGCACAGATACGCAGTATTTT.

The CDR3 sequence is CASSPRGRGPRGTEAFF. As DNA, the CDR3 is TGTGCCAGCAGCCCAAGGGGGAGGGGGCCGCGGGGGACTGAAGCTTTCTTT. The chain has TRBV11-2 and TRBJ1-1; 7 bases agree with TRBD1. V lost 5 bases to trimming and J lost 5 bases; unmatched junction nucleotides: 17. CDR1 is SGHAT, CDR2 FQNNGV, per germline. This CDR3 spans 17 amino acids.

The chain recombines TRBV4-3 with TRBJ1-5, with D possibly TRBD1 on 5 matching bases. Germline lookup yields CDR1 LGHNA and CDR2 YSLEER. Trimming took 0 bases from V and 4 from J, leaving 10 bases between them. The CDR3 loop spans 15 amino acids. The CDR3 sequence is CASSQDRERNQPQHF. CDR3 in DNA: TGCGCCAGCAGCCAAGACAGGGAGAGGAATCAGCCCCAGCATTTT.

The genes are TRBV7-9 and TRBJ1-2; D gene unclear. This CDR3 region has 15 residues. Germline assignment: CDR1 SEHNR and CDR2 FQNEAQ (reference sequence). With 1 base removed from V and 0 bases from J, the gap between germline ends came to 9 bases. CDR3 sequence reads: CASSLGRAANYGYTF. The CDR3 DNA sequence: TGTGCCAGCAGCTTAGGTAGGGCAGCTAACTATGGCTACACCTTC.

This chain uses TRBV7-3 with TRBJ2-3; D gene unclear. Germline V gives CDR1 SGHTA, CDR2 FQGTGA. The CDR3 is made up of 13 amino acids. The V end was cut by 1 base, the J end by 3 bases, with 5 bases between. This CDR3 is CASSLMLTDTQYF. CDR3 nucleotides: TGTGCCAGCAGCTTAATGTTGACAGATACGCAGTATTTT.

The chain links TRBV7-9 to TRBJ1-3; 7 bases are a match to TRBD1. V trimming: 7 bases; J trimming: 4 bases; junction bases outside the gene matches: 4. Germline lookup yields CDR1 SEHNR and CDR2 FQNEAQ (reference sequence). The CDR3 sequence is 13 residues long. CDR3 DNA sequence: TGTGCCAGCAAACAGGGGCAGGGAAACACCATATATTTT. It yields the protein CASKQGQGNTIYF.

This chain links TRBV20-1 with TRBJ1-2; D is unclear. This CDR3 is built from 13 residues. The germline V and J ends were trimmed by 6 bases and 4 bases, with 15 bases remaining between them. Germline CDR1 is DFQATT and CDR2 is SNEGSKA (reference sequence). CDR3 DNA sequence: TGCAGTGCCAGTAAGGTAGAGGGCTATGGCTACACCTTC. Residues: CSASKVEGYGYTF.

This clonotype was seen only a few times. The chain links TRBV20-1 to TRBJ2-7, with no clear D. Looked up from germline, CDR1 is DFQATT and CDR2 is SNEGSKA (reference sequence). This CDR3 is 16 amino acids long. Between the trimmed V and J ends, which lost 0 bases and 2 bases, there was a span of 17 bases. CDR3 sequence (DNA): TGCAGTGCTAGAGATTCCGGAGCGAGGATTACCTACGAGCAGTACTTC. Residues: CSARDSGARITYEQYF.

In its sample, this clonotype was seen a few times. The rearrangement uses TRBV10-3 and TRBJ1-5; the D is unclear. The CDR3 has 14 residues. Germline assignment: CDR1 ENHRY and CDR2 SYGVKD. Trimming removed 2 bases from V and 5 bases from J, with 10 bases in between. The CDR3 protein is CAISEGAEDQPQHF. The CDR3, as DNA: TGTGCCATCAGTGAGGGCGCGGAAGATCAGCCCCAGCATTTT.

J is TRBJ2-7 and V is TRBV27; 7 bases are a match to TRBD2. CDR1 is MNHEY and CDR2 is SMNVEV in the germline V gene (reference sequence). The CDR3 is 15 amino acids. V shed 6 bases, J shed 0 bases, and the junction held 8 bases outside the gene matches. The CDR3 sequence is CASSLRIAGSYEQYF. The DNA for the CDR3 is TGTGCCAGCAGCCTTAGAATAGCGGGCTCCTACGAGCAGTACTTC.

V usage is TRBV27 and J usage is TRBJ1-2; 7 nucleotides align to TRBD1. V was clipped by 5 bases and J by 1 base; unmatched bases: 10. The V gene's germline CDR1 is MNHEY and CDR2 SMNVEV (reference sequence). This CDR3 spans 16 amino acids. The CDR3 nucleotides are TGTGCCAGCAGTCCAAATCCAGGGGGGGGTAACTATGGCTACACCTTC. As protein: CASSPNPGGGNYGYTF.

The chain's CDR3 is CSAYDLAGVNEQYF. CDR3 sequence (DNA): TGCAGTGCCTACGATCTAGCGGGAGTAAACGAGCAGTACTTC. This chain connects TRBV20-1 to TRBJ2-7; 10 bases are a match to TRBD2. Losses at the gene ends were 6 bases for V and 5 bases for J; bases not matched to a gene: 10. This CDR3 spans 14 amino acids. Germline V gene sequence: CDR1 DFQATT, CDR2 SNEGSKA (reference sequence).

The CDR3: CASRDINNYGYTF. The CDR3 nucleotides are TGTGCCAGCAGGGACATAAATAACTATGGCTACACCTTC. This rearrangement joins TRBV28 to TRBJ1-2; tentative D call: TRBD1 (5 bases). V lost 6 bases, J lost 1 base, and 9 bases lay in between. Germline CDR1 reads MDHEN; CDR2 reads SYDVKM. The CDR3 contains 13 residues.

The V gene is TRBV15, the J gene TRBJ2-1, with 8 bases fitting TRBD2. Trimming took 5 bases from V and 6 from J; bases not matched to a gene: 3. CDR1 is LNHNV and CDR2 is YYDKDF in the germline V gene (reference sequence). CDR3 size: 13 residues. The CDR3 DNA sequence: TGTGCCACCAGCGTAGCGGGGACCAATGAGCAGTTCTTC. This gives the protein CATSVAGTNEQFF. Complete variable domain (other parts from reference TRBV15 and TRBJ2-1): DAMVIQNPRYQVTQFGKPVTLSCSQTLNHNVMYWYQQKSSQAPKLLFHYYDKDFNNEADTPDNFQSRRPNTSFCFLDIRSPGLGDTAMYLCATSVAGTNEQFFGPGTRLTVL.

This clonotype has only a few counts. The chain recombines TRBV20-1 with TRBJ1-6; D gene uncertain. The CDR3 loop spans 12 amino acids. V dropped 0 bases and J dropped 10 bases, with 7 bases sitting between them. Germline CDR1 reads DFQATT; CDR2 reads SNEGSKA (reference sequence). The CDR3 bases are TGCAGTGCTAGAGATATAGGCTCACCCCTCCACTTT. This sequence encodes CSARDIGSPLHF.

This clonotype was recorded a few times. V usage is TRBV6-1 and J usage is TRBJ1-5; D is unclear. V was pared by 6 bases and J by 1 base, with 4 bases between. The CDR3 has 12 residues. Germline-derived CDR1 and CDR2 are MNHNS and SASEGT. The CDR3 region is CASRASNQPQHF. CDR3 nucleotides: TGTGCCAGCAGGGCCAGCAATCAGCCCCAGCATTTT.

The chain employs TRBV24-1 and TRBJ2-1; D not certain. This CDR3 contains 13 residues. Germline V gives CDR1 KGHDR, CDR2 SFDVKD. V dropped 3 bases and J dropped 7 bases, with 9 bases sitting between them. The CDR3 sequence: CATSDKGTNEQFF. Written as DNA, the CDR3 is TGTGCCACCAGTGATAAGGGAACGAATGAGCAGTTCTTC.

The chain couples TRBV6-5 to TRBJ2-2, with D maybe TRBD2 (5 bases). Germline values: CDR1 MNHEY, CDR2 SVGAGI. The CDR3 is made up of 17 amino acids. With 0 bases removed from V and 8 bases from J, the gap between germline ends came to 19 bases. The CDR3 sequence: CASSYSRVPGLAGELFF. The DNA for the CDR3 is TGTGCCAGCAGTTACTCGAGGGTACCGGGCCTTGCGGGGGAGCTGTTTTTT.